The present TCR beta chain was sequenced within a study of blood T cells in healthy people across ages. The study, taken as a whole, reports: Researchers judged that diversity estimates from one million T cells fell short of true values. A strong correlation was seen between TCR beta diversity and naive T cell percentage. There were more naive CD4+ cells and higher diversity in long-lived donors than in aged donors. Per million T cells, TCR beta diversity dropped about linearly as age rose.

The germline CDR1 and CDR2 sequences are SEHNR and FQNEAQ (reference sequence). V was shortened by 1 base and J by 4 bases, with 10 bases between the two germline ends. CDR3 length: 14 residues. In the case of this clonotype: Antigen: not known.

Alongside a J-beta primer mix, a sample-barcoded 5' primer served in a second PCR lasting 7 to 11 cycles. TCRdb independently ran MiXCR on the 5' RACE reads; one entry per CDR3 protein. The data contain about 1,500,000 distinct CDR3 sequences, roughly 27% of them singletons. What was sequenced was blood. The source is a woman younger than 45 in good health. The J gene is TRBJ1-1, the V gene TRBV7-9, with no clear D. CDR3 residues: CASSLVFGGTEAFF. The CDR3 bases are TGTGCCAGCAGCTTAGTTTTTGGAGGCACTGAAGCTTTCTTT.